These T cell receptor beta chains were read from a single sample in a study of T cells in Graves' hyperthyroidism and ophthalmopathy. TCRdb recomputed calls from the multiplex PCR reads with MiXCR, one row per CDR3 protein. The sample carries about half a million distinct CDR3 sequences, 15% to 20% recorded once. Sequenced input: blood. The source of these receptors is a woman in her twenties or thirties with Graves' ophthalmopathy. CDR3s include the opening cysteine and the closing phenylalanine or tryptophan. D genes are given only for firm matches. The size field is filled for only some rows; it gives once, few, many or a size class.

J gene: TRBJ2-1; V gene: TRBV9; D gene: TRBD2; clone size: -; CDR3 DNA: TGTGCCAGCAGCGTTTCCCCTGGGCGGGAGGGAAAAAATGAGCAGTTCTTC; CDR3 protein: CASSVSPGREGKNEQFF
J gene: TRBJ1-4; V gene: TRBV6-2/TRBV6-3; D gene: -; clone size: many; CDR3 DNA: TGTGCCAGCATCGAGGACAGCGGGAATGAAAAACTGTTTTTT; CDR3 protein: CASIEDSGNEKLFF
J gene: TRBJ2-7; V gene: TRBV29-1; D gene: TRBD1; clone size: many; CDR3 DNA: TGCAGCGTACCTAGCCGGGACAGCATCTACGAGCAGTACTTC; CDR3 protein: CSVPSRDSIYEQYF
J gene: TRBJ1-1; V gene: TRBV29-1; D gene: -; clone size: few; CDR3 DNA: TGCAGCGTCCTAGGGAGCACTGAAGCTTTCTTT; CDR3 protein: CSVLGSTEAFF
J gene: TRBJ1-5; V gene: TRBV7-8; D gene: TRBD1; clone size: many; CDR3 DNA: TGTGCCAGCAGCCAAGAGGGGACAGAAAATCAGCCCCAGCATTTT; CDR3 protein: CASSQEGTENQPQHF
J gene: TRBJ2-5; V gene: TRBV4-3; D gene: -; clone size: -; CDR3 DNA: TGCGCCAGCAGCCAAGATTACGGGACGTATAAGGACCAGTACTTC; CDR3 protein: CASSQDYGTYKDQYF
J gene: TRBJ2-5; V gene: TRBV4-1; D gene: -; clone size: few; CDR3 DNA: TGCGCCAGCAGCCCCATAGGACAGTCCCAGCGGACCCAGTACTTC; CDR3 protein: CASSPIGQSQRTQYF
J gene: TRBJ2-5; V gene: TRBV2; D gene: -; clone size: few; CDR3 DNA: TGTGCCAGCAGTGAAGGGGGAGACCCTCAAGAGACCCAGTACTTC; CDR3 protein: CASSEGGDPQETQYF
J gene: TRBJ2-2; V gene: TRBV28; D gene: TRBD2; clone size: -; CDR3 DNA: TGTGCCAGCAGTCCTCGGGCGGGAGGGCTTGGGACCGGGGAGCTGTTTTTT; CDR3 protein: CASSPRAGGLGTGELFF
J gene: TRBJ2-5; V gene: TRBV24-1; D gene: TRBD2; clone size: many; CDR3 DNA: TGTGCCACCAGTGATTTAGCGGGGGACCAAGAGACCCAGTACTTC; CDR3 protein: CATSDLAGDQETQYF
J gene: TRBJ2-1; V gene: TRBV10-3; D gene: TRBD2; clone size: few; CDR3 DNA: TGTGCCATCAGCAAATCCGGGACTACGTACAATGAGCAGTTCTTC; CDR3 protein: CAISKSGTTYNEQFF